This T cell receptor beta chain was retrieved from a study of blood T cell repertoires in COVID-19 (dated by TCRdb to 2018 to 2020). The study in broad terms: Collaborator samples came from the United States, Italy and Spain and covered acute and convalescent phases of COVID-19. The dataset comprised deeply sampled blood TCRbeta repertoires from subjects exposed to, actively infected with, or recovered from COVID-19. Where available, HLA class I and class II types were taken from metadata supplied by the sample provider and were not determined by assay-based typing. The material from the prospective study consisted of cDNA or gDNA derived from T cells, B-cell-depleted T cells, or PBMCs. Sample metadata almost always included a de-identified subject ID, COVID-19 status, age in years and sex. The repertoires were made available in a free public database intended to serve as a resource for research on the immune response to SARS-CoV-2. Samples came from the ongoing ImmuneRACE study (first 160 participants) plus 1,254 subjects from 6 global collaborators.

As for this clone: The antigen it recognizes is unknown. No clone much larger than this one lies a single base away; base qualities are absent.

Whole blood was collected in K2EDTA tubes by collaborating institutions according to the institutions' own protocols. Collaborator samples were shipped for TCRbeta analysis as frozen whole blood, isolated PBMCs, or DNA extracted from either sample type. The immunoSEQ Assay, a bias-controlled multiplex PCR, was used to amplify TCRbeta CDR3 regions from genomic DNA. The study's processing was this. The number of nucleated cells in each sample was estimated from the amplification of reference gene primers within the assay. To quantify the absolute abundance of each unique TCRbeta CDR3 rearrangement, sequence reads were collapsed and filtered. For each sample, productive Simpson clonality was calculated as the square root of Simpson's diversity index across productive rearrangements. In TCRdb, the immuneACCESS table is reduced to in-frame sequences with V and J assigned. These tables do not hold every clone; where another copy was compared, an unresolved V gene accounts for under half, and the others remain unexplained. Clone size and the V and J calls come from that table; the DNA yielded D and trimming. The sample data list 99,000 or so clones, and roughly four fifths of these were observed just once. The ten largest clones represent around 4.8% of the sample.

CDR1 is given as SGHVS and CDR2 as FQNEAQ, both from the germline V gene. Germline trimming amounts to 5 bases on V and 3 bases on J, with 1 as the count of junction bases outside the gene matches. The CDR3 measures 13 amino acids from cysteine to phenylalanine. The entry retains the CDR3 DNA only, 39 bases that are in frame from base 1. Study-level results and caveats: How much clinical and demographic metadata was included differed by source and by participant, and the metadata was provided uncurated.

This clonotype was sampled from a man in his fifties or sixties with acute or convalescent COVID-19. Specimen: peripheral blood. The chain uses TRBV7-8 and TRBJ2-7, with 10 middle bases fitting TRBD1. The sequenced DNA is TGTGCCAGCAGCCGGACAGGGGGCTACGAGCAGTACTTC. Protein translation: CASSRTGGYEQYF. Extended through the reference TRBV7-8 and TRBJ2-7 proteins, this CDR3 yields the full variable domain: GAGVSQSPRYKVAKRGQDVALRCDPISGHVSLFWYQQALGQGPEFLTYFQNEAQLDKSGLPSDRFFAERPEGSVSTLKIQRTQQEDSAVYLCASSRTGGYEQYFGPGTRLTVT.